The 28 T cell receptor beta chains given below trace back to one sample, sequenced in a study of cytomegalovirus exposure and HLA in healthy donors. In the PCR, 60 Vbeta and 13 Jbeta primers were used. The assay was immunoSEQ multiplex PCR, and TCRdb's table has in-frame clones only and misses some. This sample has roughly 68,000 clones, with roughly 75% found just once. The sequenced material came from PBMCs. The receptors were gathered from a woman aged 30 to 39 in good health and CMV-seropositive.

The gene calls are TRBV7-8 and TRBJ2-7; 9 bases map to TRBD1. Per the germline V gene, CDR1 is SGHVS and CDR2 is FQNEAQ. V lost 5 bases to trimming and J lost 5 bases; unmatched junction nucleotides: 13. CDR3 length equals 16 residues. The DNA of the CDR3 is TGTGCCAGCAGCCAGTATTACAGGGGGCAGCAAGACGAGCAGTACTTC. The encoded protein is CASSQYYRGQQDEQYF.

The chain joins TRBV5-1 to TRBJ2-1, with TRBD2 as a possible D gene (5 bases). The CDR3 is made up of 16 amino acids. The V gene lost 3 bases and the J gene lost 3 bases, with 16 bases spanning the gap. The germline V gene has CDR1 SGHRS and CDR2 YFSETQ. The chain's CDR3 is CASSSPRGPNYNEQFF. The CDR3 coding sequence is TGCGCCAGCAGCTCCCCCCGCGGGCCTAACTACAATGAGCAGTTCTTC.

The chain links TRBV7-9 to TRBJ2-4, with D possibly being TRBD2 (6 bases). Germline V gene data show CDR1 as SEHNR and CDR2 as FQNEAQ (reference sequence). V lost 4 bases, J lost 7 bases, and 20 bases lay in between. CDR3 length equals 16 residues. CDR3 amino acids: CASSSEGPAQPNIQYF. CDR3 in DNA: TGTGCCAGCAGCTCGGAGGGCCCGGCCCAACCGAACATTCAGTACTTC.

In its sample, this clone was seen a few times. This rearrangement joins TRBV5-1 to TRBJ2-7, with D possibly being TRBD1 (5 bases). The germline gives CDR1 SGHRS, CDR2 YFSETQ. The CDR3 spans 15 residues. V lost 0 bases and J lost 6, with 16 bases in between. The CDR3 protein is CASSLGQGRWGEQYF. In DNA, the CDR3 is TGCGCCAGCAGCTTGGGCCAGGGCAGGTGGGGCGAGCAGTACTTC.

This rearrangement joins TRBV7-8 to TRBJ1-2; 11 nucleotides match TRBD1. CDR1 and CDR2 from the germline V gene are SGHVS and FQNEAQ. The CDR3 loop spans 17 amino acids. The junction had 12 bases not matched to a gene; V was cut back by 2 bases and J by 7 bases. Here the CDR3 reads CASSLRVPDRGRGGYTF. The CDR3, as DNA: TGTGCCAGCAGCTTAAGGGTCCCGGACAGGGGGCGTGGTGGCTACACCTTC.

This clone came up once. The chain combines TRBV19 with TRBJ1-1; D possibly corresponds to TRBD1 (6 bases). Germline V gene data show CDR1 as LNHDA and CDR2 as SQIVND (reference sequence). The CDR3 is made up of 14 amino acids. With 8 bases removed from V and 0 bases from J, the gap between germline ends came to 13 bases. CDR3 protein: CASQGSKMNTEAFF. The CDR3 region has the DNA TGTGCCAGTCAGGGGAGCAAGATGAACACTGAAGCTTTCTTT.

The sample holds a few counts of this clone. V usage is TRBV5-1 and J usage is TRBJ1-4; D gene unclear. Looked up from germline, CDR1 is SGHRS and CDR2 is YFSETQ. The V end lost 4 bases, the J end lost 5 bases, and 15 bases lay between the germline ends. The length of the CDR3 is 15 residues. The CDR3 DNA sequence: TGCGCCAGCAGCCCCTCGACAAGTAGGAATGAAAAACTGTTTTTT. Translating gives CASSPSTSRNEKLFF.

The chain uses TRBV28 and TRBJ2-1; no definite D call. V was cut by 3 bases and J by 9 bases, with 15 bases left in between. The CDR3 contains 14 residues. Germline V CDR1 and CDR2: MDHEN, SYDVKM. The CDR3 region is CASSFTILEAEQFF. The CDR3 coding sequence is TGTGCCAGCAGTTTTACCATCTTAGAAGCTGAGCAGTTCTTC. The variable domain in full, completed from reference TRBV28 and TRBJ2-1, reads DVKVTQSSRYLVKRTGEKVFLECVQDMDHENMFWYRQDPGLGLRLIYFSYDVKMKEKGDIPEGYSVSREKKERFSLILESASTNQTSMYLCASSFTILEAEQFFGPGTRLTVL.

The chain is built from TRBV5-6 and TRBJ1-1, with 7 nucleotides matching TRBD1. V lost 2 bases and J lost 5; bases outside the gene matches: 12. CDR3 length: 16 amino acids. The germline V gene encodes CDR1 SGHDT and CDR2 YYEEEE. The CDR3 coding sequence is TGTGCCAGCAGCTTAGAAAACAGGGGAAGATGGACTGAAGCTTTCTTT. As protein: CASSLENRGRWTEAFF.

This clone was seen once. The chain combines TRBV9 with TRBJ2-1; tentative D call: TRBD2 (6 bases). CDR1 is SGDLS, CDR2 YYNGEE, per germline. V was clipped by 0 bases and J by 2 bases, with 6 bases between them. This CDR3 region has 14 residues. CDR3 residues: CASSVGGTYNEQFF. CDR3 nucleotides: TGTGCCAGCAGCGTAGGCGGGACCTACAATGAGCAGTTCTTC.

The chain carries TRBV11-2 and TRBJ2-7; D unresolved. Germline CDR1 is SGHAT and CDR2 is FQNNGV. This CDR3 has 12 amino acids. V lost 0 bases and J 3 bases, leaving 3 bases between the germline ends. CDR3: CASSLDFYEQYF. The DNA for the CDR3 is TGTGCCAGCAGCTTAGACTTCTACGAGCAGTACTTC.

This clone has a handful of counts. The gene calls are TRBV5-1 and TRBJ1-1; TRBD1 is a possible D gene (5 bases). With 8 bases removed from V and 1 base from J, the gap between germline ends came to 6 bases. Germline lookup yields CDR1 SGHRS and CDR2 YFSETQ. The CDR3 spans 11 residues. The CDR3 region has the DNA TGCGCCAGTACAGGGAACACTGAAGCTTTCTTT. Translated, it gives CASTGNTEAFF. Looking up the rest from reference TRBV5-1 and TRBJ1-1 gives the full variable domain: KAGVTQTPRYLIKTRGQQVTLSCSPISGHRSVSWYQQTPGQGLQFLFEYFSETQRNKGNFPGRFSGRQFSNSRSEMNVSTLELGDSALYLCASTGNTEAFFGQGTRLTVV.

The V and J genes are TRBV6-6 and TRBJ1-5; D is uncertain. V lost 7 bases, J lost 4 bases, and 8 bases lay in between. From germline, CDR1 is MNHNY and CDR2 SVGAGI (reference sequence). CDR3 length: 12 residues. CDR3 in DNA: TGTGCCAGCAAGGAGGGAAATCAGCCCCAGCATTTT. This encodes CASKEGNQPQHF.

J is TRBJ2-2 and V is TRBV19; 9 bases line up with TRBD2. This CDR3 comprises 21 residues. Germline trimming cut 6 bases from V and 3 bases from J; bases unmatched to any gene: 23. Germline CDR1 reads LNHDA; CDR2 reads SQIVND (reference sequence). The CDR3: CASSIEPRGASGKYDTGELFF. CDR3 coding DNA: TGTGCCAGTAGCATCGAACCCCGAGGGGCTAGCGGGAAGTACGACACCGGGGAGCTGTTTTTT.

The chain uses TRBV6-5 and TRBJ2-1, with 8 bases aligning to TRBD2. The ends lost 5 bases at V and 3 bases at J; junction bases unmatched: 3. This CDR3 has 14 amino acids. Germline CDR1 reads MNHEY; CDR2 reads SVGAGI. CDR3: CASSLGTSYNEQFF. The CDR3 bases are TGTGCCAGCAGTCTGGGGACTAGCTACAATGAGCAGTTCTTC.

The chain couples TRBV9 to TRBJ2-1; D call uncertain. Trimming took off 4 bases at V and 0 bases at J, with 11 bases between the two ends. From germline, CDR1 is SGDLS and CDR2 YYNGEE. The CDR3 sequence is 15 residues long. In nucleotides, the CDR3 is TGTGCCAGCAGCCCTCGCTCGAGCTCCTACAATGAGCAGTTCTTC. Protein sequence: CASSPRSSSYNEQFF.

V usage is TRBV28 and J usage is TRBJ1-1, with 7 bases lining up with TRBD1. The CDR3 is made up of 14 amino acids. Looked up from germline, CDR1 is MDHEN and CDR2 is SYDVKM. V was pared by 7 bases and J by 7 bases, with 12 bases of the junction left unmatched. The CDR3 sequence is CASTPDRVKSEAFF. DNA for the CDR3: TGTGCCAGCACCCCAGACAGGGTTAAAAGTGAAGCTTTCTTT.

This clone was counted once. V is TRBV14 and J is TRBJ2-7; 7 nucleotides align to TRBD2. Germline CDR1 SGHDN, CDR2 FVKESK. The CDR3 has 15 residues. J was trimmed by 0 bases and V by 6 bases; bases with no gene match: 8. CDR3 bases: TGTGCCAGCAGAGATAGCGGGCGGGGCTCCTACGAGCAGTACTTC. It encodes CASRDSGRGSYEQYF. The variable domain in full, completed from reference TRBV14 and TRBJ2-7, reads EAGVTQFPSHSVIEKGQTVTLRCDPISGHDNLYWYRRVMGKEIKFLLHFVKESKQDESGMPNNRFLAERTGGTYSTLKVQPAELEDSGVYFCASRDSGRGSYEQYFGPGTRLTVT.

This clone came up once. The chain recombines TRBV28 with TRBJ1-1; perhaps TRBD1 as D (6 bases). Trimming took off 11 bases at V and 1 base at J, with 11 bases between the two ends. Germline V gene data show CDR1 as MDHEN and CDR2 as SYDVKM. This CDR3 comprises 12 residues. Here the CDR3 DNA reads TGTGCCGTGGACAGCGCGAACACTGAAGCTTTCTTT. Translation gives CAVDSANTEAFF.

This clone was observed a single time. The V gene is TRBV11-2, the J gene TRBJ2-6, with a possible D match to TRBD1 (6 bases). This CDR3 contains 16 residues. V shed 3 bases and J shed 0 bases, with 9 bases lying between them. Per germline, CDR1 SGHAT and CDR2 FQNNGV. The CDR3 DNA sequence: TGTGCCAGCAGCTTGGGGACACTCTCTGGGGCCAACGTCCTGACTTTC. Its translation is CASSLGTLSGANVLTF.

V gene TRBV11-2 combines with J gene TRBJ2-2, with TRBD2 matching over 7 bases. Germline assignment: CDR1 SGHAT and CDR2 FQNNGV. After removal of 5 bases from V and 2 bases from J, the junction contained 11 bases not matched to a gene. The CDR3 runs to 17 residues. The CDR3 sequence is CASSPGGWARNTGELFF. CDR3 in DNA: TGTGCCAGCAGCCCCGGGGGGTGGGCCCGCAACACCGGGGAGCTGTTTTTT.

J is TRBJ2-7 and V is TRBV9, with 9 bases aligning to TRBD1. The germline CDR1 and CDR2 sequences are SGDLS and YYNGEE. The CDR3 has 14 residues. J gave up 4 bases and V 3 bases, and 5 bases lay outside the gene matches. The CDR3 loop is CASSAQGADYEQYF. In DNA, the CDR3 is TGTGCCAGCAGCGCACAGGGGGCTGATTACGAGCAGTACTTC.

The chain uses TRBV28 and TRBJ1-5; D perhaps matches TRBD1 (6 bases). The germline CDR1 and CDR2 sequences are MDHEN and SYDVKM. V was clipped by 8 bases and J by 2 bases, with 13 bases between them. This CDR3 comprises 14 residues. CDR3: CASRSPGGNQPQHF. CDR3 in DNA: TGTGCCAGCCGAAGTCCAGGGGGCAATCAGCCCCAGCATTTT.

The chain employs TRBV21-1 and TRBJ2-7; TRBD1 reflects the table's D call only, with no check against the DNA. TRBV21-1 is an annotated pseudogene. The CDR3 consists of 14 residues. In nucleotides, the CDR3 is TGTGCCAGCAGTAACGGACAGGGCTACTACGAGCAGTACTTC. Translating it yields CASSNGQGYYEQYF.

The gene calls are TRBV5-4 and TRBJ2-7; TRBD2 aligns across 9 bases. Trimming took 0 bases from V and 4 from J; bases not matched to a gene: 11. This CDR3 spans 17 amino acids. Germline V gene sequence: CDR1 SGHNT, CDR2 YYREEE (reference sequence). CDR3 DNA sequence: TGTGCCAGCAGCTTGGGGGTGGCGGGAGGGCCCCCGTACGAGCAGTACTTC. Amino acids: CASSLGVAGGPPYEQYF.

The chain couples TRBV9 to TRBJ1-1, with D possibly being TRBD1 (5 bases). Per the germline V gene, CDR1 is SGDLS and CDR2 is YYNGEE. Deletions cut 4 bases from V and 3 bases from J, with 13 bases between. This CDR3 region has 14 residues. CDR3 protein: CASSPVGGYTEAFF. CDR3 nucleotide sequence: TGTGCCAGCAGCCCAGTGGGGGGGTACACTGAAGCTTTCTTT. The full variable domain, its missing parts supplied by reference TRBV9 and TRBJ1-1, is DSGVTQTPKHLITATGQRVTLRCSPRSGDLSVYWYQQSLDQGLQFLIQYYNGEERAKGNILERFSAQQFPDLHSELNLSSLELGDSALYFCASSPVGGYTEAFFGQGTRLTVV.

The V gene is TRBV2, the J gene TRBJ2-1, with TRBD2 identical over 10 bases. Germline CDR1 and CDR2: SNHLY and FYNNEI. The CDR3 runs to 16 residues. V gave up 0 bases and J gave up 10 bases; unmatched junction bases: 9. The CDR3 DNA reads TGTGCCAGCAGTGAAGCGGGACTAGCGCCCACTGAGGAGCAGTTCTTC. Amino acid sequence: CASSEAGLAPTEEQFF.

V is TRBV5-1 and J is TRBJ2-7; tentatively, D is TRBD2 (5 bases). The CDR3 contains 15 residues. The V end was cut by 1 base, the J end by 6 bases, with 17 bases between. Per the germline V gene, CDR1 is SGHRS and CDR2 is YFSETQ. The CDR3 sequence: CASSLSGSPSIEQYF. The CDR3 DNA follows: TGCGCCAGCAGCTTGAGCGGCTCCCCGTCGATCGAGCAGTACTTC.